This entry lists 32 T cell receptor beta chains sequenced from one sample in a study of T-cell memory formation after mild COVID-19. TCRdb analysed the 5' RACE reads with MiXCR anew, one entry per CDR3 protein. The sample lists 550,000 to 700,000 distinct CDR3 sequences, roughly 18% occurring once. Sequencing was carried out using PBMCs or a T cell subset sorted from them (not recorded which). The source is an adult woman who had mild COVID-19 (a few samples of this study predate the infection). Cell type and time point are not known.

The table lists this clonotype with a few counts. The rearrangement uses TRBV9 and TRBJ2-4; TRBD2 agrees at 13 bases. Trimming removed 0 bases from V and 6 bases from J; junction bases left unmatched: 9. The CDR3 is 18 amino acids. The germline CDR1 and CDR2 sequences are SGDLS and YYNGEE. CDR3 coding DNA: TGTGCCAGCAGCGTAGGGGGGACTAGCGGGATGAGAGGAAACATTCAGTACTTC. Translated, it gives CASSVGGTSGMRGNIQYF.

This clonotype was picked up many times. The rearrangement joins TRBV7-2 to TRBJ1-6, with D unclear. Trimming stripped 6 bases from V and 2 bases from J, with 5 bases between. CDR3 size: 13 residues. Germline lookup yields CDR1 SGHTA and CDR2 FQGNSA. The CDR3: CASSRTYNSPLHF. The CDR3 DNA reads TGTGCCAGCAGTCGGACCTATAATTCACCCCTCCACTTT.

The chain has TRBV7-9 and TRBJ2-5, with D perhaps matching TRBD2 (5 bases). This CDR3 is 15 amino acids long. Germline-derived CDR1 and CDR2 are SEHNR and FQNEAQ (reference sequence). Trimming stripped 1 base from V and 2 bases from J, with 11 bases between. The DNA for the CDR3 is TGTGCCAGCAGCTTAGGGCTAGCTCCTCAAGAGACCCAGTACTTC. Translated, it gives CASSLGLAPQETQYF.

The V call is TRBV7-9, the J call TRBJ2-6; 7 nucleotides agree with TRBD2. The CDR3 runs 15 residues. V dropped 11 bases and J dropped 2; count of bases not matched to a gene: 9. From germline, CDR1 is SEHNR and CDR2 FQNEAQ (reference sequence). CDR3 protein: CAGEGLSTGANVLTF. As DNA, the CDR3 is TGTGCCGGGGAGGGGCTTTCGACTGGGGCCAACGTCCTGACTTTC.

This clonotype has only a few counts. The chain employs TRBV10-3 and TRBJ2-7; D gene ambiguous. CDR1 is ENHRY and CDR2 is SYGVKD in the germline V gene. Deletions cut 7 bases from V and 0 bases from J, with 10 bases between. This CDR3 has 13 residues. CDR3 sequence reads: CAIKRASSYEQYF. The DNA of the CDR3 is TGTGCCATCAAACGGGCAAGCTCCTACGAGCAGTACTTC.

The V call is TRBV14, the J call TRBJ2-2; 8 bases map to TRBD2. V trimming: 6 bases; J trimming: 5 bases; junction bases outside the gene matches: 2. This CDR3 has 13 amino acids. Germline V gene data show CDR1 as SGHDN and CDR2 as FVKESK. CDR3 DNA: TGTGCCAGCAGGTCTAGCGGGACCGGGGAGCTGTTTTTT. Translation gives CASRSSGTGELFF.

This clonotype has just a few counts. The gene calls are TRBV20-1 and TRBJ2-2; perhaps TRBD1 as D (6 bases). The CDR3 sequence is 14 residues long. Germline-derived CDR1 and CDR2 are DFQATT and SNEGSKA (reference sequence). V shed 6 bases and J shed 0 bases, with 11 bases lying between them. The CDR3 nucleotides read TGCAGTGCCGGGACATTCGCGAACACCGGGGAGCTGTTTTTT. Its protein product is CSAGTFANTGELFF.

The CDR3 spells CSARPGTSGRGEQYF. CDR3 nucleotide sequence: TGCAGTGCTAGGCCTGGGACTAGCGGCAGGGGCGAGCAGTACTTC. The V and J genes are TRBV20-1 and TRBJ2-7; 11 bases line up with TRBD2. V gave up 3 bases and J gave up 6 bases; unmatched junction bases: 10. Per germline, CDR1 DFQATT and CDR2 SNEGSKA (reference sequence). The CDR3 is 15 residues long.

This clonotype showed up just a few times. The chain joins TRBV7-9 to TRBJ2-2; D may be TRBD1 (5 bases). The CDR3 contains 14 residues. Trimming removed 4 bases at V and 1 base at J, with 7 bases between. Germline V gene sequence: CDR1 SEHNR, CDR2 FQNEAQ (reference sequence). The CDR3: CASSSGQNTGELFF. The CDR3 bases are TGTGCCAGCAGCTCCGGACAGAACACCGGGGAGCTGTTTTTT.

This clonotype was counted a few times. This chain links TRBV11-3 with TRBJ2-1; 8 bases align to TRBD1. CDR1 is SGHNT and CDR2 is YENEEA in the germline V gene. The CDR3 length is 16 residues. The ends lost 1 base at V and 4 bases at J; junction bases unmatched: 6. The CDR3 nucleotides read TGTGCCAGCAGCTTAGGTCAGGGGGCGAGGTACAATGAGCAGTTCTTC. Translating gives CASSLGQGARYNEQFF.

The chain employs TRBV7-6 and TRBJ2-1, with D unresolved. V was shortened by 8 bases and J by 2 bases, with 7 bases between the two germline ends. CDR1 is SGHVS and CDR2 is FNYEAQ in the germline V gene. The CDR3 is 12 residues long. CDR3 DNA sequence: TGTGCCAGCGGGGTCACCTACAATGAGCAGTTCTTC. Protein product: CASGVTYNEQFF.

The chain joins TRBV13 to TRBJ1-1, with a tentative D call TRBD1 (5 bases). The CDR3 has 14 residues. Per germline, CDR1 PRHDT and CDR2 FYEKMQ (reference sequence). The V and J ends lost 0 bases and 4 bases respectively, with 9 bases between them. The CDR3 nucleotides are TGTGCCAGCAGCTTAGGACAGCAGGGCACTGAAGCTTTCTTT. This codes for CASSLGQQGTEAFF. The complete variable domain, with remaining parts taken from reference TRBV13 and TRBJ1-1, reads AAGVIQSPRHLIKEKRETATLKCYPIPRHDTVYWYQQGPGQDPQFLISFYEKMQSDKGSIPDRFSAQQFSDYHSELNMSSLELGDSALYFCASSLGQQGTEAFFGQGTRLTVV.

At least ten counts were recorded for this clonotype. The chain uses TRBV20-1 and TRBJ2-3, with TRBD2 matching over 7 bases. The CDR3 covers 12 residues. V lost 8 bases and J lost 4; bases outside the gene matches: 6. Germline loops: CDR1 DFQATT, CDR2 SNEGSKA (reference sequence). Here the CDR3 DNA reads TGCAGTACGGTCCGGGGGGCAGATACGCAGTATTTT. The encoded protein is CSTVRGADTQYF.

This clonotype has just a few counts. The chain joins TRBV20-1 to TRBJ2-5; TRBD2 aligns across 8 bases. CDR1 is DFQATT and CDR2 is SNEGSKA in the germline V gene (reference sequence). V lost 3 bases, J lost 1 base, and 7 bases stayed unmatched. This CDR3 spans 15 amino acids. This CDR3 is CSASESAGGQETQYF. CDR3 coding DNA: TGCAGTGCTAGTGAATCCGCGGGGGGCCAAGAGACCCAGTACTTC.

This clonotype has just a few counts. The chain uses TRBV6-5 and TRBJ2-3, with D perhaps TRBD1 (6 bases). Per the germline V gene, CDR1 is MNHEY and CDR2 is SVGAGI. This CDR3 is built from 14 residues. Trimming pared 5 bases from V and 4 bases from J, leaving 13 bases between. In DNA, the CDR3 is TGTGCCAGCAGTCCCGACAGGAGCTCAGATACGCAGTATTTT. Protein product: CASSPDRSSDTQYF.

The chain couples TRBV6-5 to TRBJ1-6; D is unclear. Germline CDR1 MNHEY, CDR2 SVGAGI. The CDR3 sequence is 13 residues long. With 1 base removed from V and 17 bases from J, the gap between germline ends came to 15 bases. The CDR3, as DNA: TGTGCCAGCAGTTACTTGGACCGTGAATTCTTCCACTTT. This translates into CASSYLDREFFHF.

The V call is TRBV29-1, the J call TRBJ2-1; 7 bases fit TRBD2. The ends lost 0 bases at V and 0 bases at J; junction bases unmatched: 2. The CDR3 has 15 residues. CDR1 and CDR2 from the germline V gene are SQVTM and ANQGSEA. Written as DNA, the CDR3 is TGCAGCGTTGAAGAGCGGGAGAGCTCCTACAATGAGCAGTTCTTC. Amino acids: CSVEERESSYNEQFF.

In this sample, this clonotype turned up many times. The V gene is TRBV6-1, the J gene TRBJ2-7; D call uncertain. Trimming shortened V by 2 bases and J by 13 bases, and 12 bases separated the two germline ends. CDR1 is MNHNS, CDR2 SASEGT, per germline. The CDR3 has 11 amino acids. CDR3: CASSEPRPLYF. For the CDR3, the DNA is TGTGCCAGCAGTGAACCCAGGCCCCTCTACTTC.

This chain joins TRBV28 and TRBJ2-7, with D perhaps given as TRBD1 or TRBD2 (5 bases each). The CDR3 totals 14 residues. Germline V gene data show CDR1 as MDHEN and CDR2 as SYDVKM. V lost 4 bases and J lost 4, with 14 bases in between. CDR3: CASSYLRGRYEQYF. The CDR3 DNA reads as TGTGCCAGCAGTTATCTCCGGGGCCGATACGAGCAGTACTTC.

In its sample, this clonotype was seen many times. The chain has TRBV7-9 and TRBJ2-5, with 7 bases identical to TRBD1. CDR3 length: 13 residues. The germline CDR1 and CDR2 sequences are SEHNR and FQNEAQ (reference sequence). The ends lost 4 bases at V and 5 bases at J; junction bases unmatched: 4. CDR3: CASSSTGLETQYF. CDR3 nucleotide sequence: TGTGCCAGCAGCTCGACAGGGTTGGAGACCCAGTACTTC.

The chain uses TRBV7-6 and TRBJ2-2; a weak D match, TRBD1 (5 bases). The germline gives CDR1 SGHVS, CDR2 FNYEAQ. V gave up 6 bases and J gave up 10 bases, with 15 bases separating them. The CDR3 loop spans 13 amino acids. The CDR3 DNA follows: TGTGCCAGCAGTCCGACAGCAGTTGAGGAGCTGTTTTTT. This sequence encodes CASSPTAVEELFF. Looking up the rest from reference TRBV7-6 and TRBJ2-2 gives the full variable domain: GAGVSQSPRYKVTKRGQDVALRCDPISGHVSLYWYRQALGQGPEFLTYFNYEAQQDKSGLPNDRFSAERPEGSISTLTIQRTEQRDSAMYRCASSPTAVEELFFGEGSRLTVL.

V is TRBV27 and J is TRBJ2-7; no definite D call. The ends were cut back, 5 bases at V and 2 bases at J, with 10 bases in the middle. The length of the CDR3 is 13 residues. Germline CDR1 and CDR2: MNHEY and SMNVEV (reference sequence). In DNA form, the CDR3 reads TGTGCCAGCAGTCCCGACCTTACCTACGAGCAGTACTTC. It translates to CASSPDLTYEQYF.

In DNA, the CDR3 is TGTGCCAGCAGCCCGGCGGGCGACACCTTCTATGGCTACACCTTC. This sequence encodes CASSPAGDTFYGYTF. This chain connects TRBV7-3 to TRBJ1-2; D is uncertain. Germline CDR1 and CDR2: SGHTA and FQGTGA. The CDR3 is made up of 15 amino acids. Trimming cost V 5 bases and J 4 bases, with 17 bases left between them.

V and J are TRBV24-1 and TRBJ2-1; D uncertain. This CDR3 region has 17 residues. Trimming pared 4 bases from V and 8 bases from J, leaving 23 bases between. The germline gives CDR1 KGHDR, CDR2 SFDVKD. CDR3 amino acids: CATSEGSGRAQIDEQFF. The CDR3 nucleotides read TGTGCCACCAGTGAAGGCTCCGGTAGGGCTCAGATCGATGAGCAGTTCTTC.

The table lists this clonotype with a few counts. The chain couples TRBV12-3 or TRBV12-4 to TRBJ2-3; D may be TRBD2 (6 bases). The CDR3 extends over 16 amino acids. V lost 4 bases and J 5 bases, leaving 19 bases between the germline ends. As DNA, the CDR3 is TGTGCCAGCAGTTCCGGGACTCGGGTGGTCGGAGATACGCAGTATTTT. It specifies CASSSGTRVVGDTQYF.

This sequence joins TRBV24-1 and TRBJ2-1, with TRBD2 matching over 9 bases. The CDR3 extends over 16 amino acids. Germline CDR1 and CDR2: KGHDR and SFDVKD. J gave up 5 bases and V 1 base, and 5 bases lay outside the gene matches. CDR3 sequence: CATSDLRTSVNNEQFF. The CDR3 DNA reads TGTGCCACCAGTGATTTACGGACTAGCGTCAACAATGAGCAGTTCTTC.

J is TRBJ2-5 and V is TRBV5-4; the D is unclear. Deletions cut 3 bases from V and 5 bases from J, with 14 bases between. The germline V gene has CDR1 SGHNT and CDR2 YYREEE (reference sequence). This CDR3 region has 14 residues. Here the CDR3 reads CASSSPTLRETQYF. DNA of the CDR3: TGTGCCAGCAGCTCCCCCACCCTTCGTGAGACCCAGTACTTC.

The rearrangement joins TRBV5-4 to TRBJ1-2; TRBD1 matches at 10 bases. This CDR3 is built from 17 residues. Germline CDR1 is SGHNT and CDR2 is YYREEE (reference sequence). Unmatched junction bases numbered 17, after V lost 4 bases and J lost 8 bases. In DNA, the CDR3 is TGTGCCAGCAGCCCCGTCGGGACAGGGGTCATCGGAAGCGGCTACACCTTC. Translation gives CASSPVGTGVIGSGYTF.

This clonotype occurred many times. J is TRBJ2-2 and V is TRBV3-1; no definite D call. The CDR3 covers 12 residues. Trimming removed 4 bases at V and 7 bases at J, with 7 bases between. Germline V CDR1 and CDR2: LGHDT, YNNKEL (reference sequence). The CDR3 region has the DNA TGTGCCAGCAGCCCGGGTGGCGGGGAGCTGTTTTTT. This sequence encodes CASSPGGGELFF.

The sample holds a few counts of this clonotype. This chain links TRBV2 with TRBJ1-5; D not certain. CDR3 length: 13 residues. Germline CDR1 and CDR2: SNHLY and FYNNEI. V dropped 3 bases and J dropped 4 bases, with 7 bases sitting between them. The CDR3 reads CASSESRNQPQHF. As DNA, the CDR3 is TGTGCCAGCAGTGAGAGTAGAAATCAGCCCCAGCATTTT.

The chain employs TRBV7-6 and TRBJ2-1; the D is unclear. The CDR3 runs 13 residues. V gave up 4 bases and J gave up 8 bases, with 12 bases separating them. The germline V gene encodes CDR1 SGHVS and CDR2 FNYEAQ. CDR3 nucleotides: TGTGCCAGCAGCTCATCGCCCGTGGATGAGCAGTTCTTC. This codes for CASSSSPVDEQFF.

The V call is TRBV6-2 or TRBV6-3, the J call TRBJ2-7; D call uncertain. This CDR3 region has 16 residues. Germline lookup yields CDR1 MNHEY and CDR2 SVGEGT. V lost 2 bases and J 0 bases, leaving 14 bases between the germline ends. As DNA, the CDR3 is TGTGCCAGCAGTTACCTGTCTCGACTGAGCTCCTACGAGCAGTACTTC. Translated, it gives CASSYLSRLSSYEQYF.